This is a list of T cell receptor beta chains from one sample in a study of identical twins. MiXCR, applied by TCRdb to the 5' RACE reads, yields one record per CDR3 protein. Altogether hundreds of thousands of distinct CDR3 sequences are present, 15% to 20% being singletons, with the ten largest covering around 14%. Another study also made use of these data, one on T cells expressing NK-cell markers.

Sequencing was carried out using PBMCs. All receptors derive from a woman aged 18-29 years in good health. The CDR3 runs from the conserved cysteine through the conserved F or W.

>TRBV5-1|TRBJ2-7
CASSFGLNIGGPYEQYF
>TRBV4-2|TRBJ2-6
CASSGGLHYTLSNVLTF
>TRBV5-1|TRBJ1-5
CASSLSGQGNQPQHF
>TRBV7-8|TRBJ2-2
CASRYSGPNTGELFF
>TRBV4-2|TRBJ2-2
CASSHPGELFF
>TRBV20-1|TRBJ2-3
CSAILWLAGEGSTDTQYF
>TRBV3-1|TRBJ2-2
CASSQLAANTGELFF
>TRBV27|TRBJ2-2
CASSYATTSGGAGTGELFF
>TRBV3-1|TRBJ2-1
CASSQVGLSPGDEQFF
>TRBV29-1|TRBJ2-5
CSVVLTALGETQYF
>TRBV6-1|TRBJ2-5
CASGILEGETQYF